This paragraph reports one T cell receptor beta chain. Profiling relied on immunoSEQ multiplex PCR, and the TCRdb table lists in-frame clones only, not all of them. The sample has under 300,000 clones, roughly 80% seen once. The data were obtained in a study of blood T cell repertoires in COVID-19. As for the study in general: Samples representing acute and convalescent COVID-19 were sourced from the United States, Italy and Spain.

The CDR3 is 15 amino acids. V lost 1 base and J lost 1, with 11 bases in between. Germline CDR1 is SGHTA and CDR2 is FQGNSA. The sequence came from a human donor with COVID-19, enrolled during active disease. The donor label of this sample is uncertain. The rearrangement uses TRBV7-2 and TRBJ2-7; no clear D. The sample consisted of peripheral blood. DNA for the CDR3: TGTGCCAGCAGCTTAGAGCCGGGTAGGTCCTACGAGCAGTACTTC. Protein: CASSLEPGRSYEQYF.